Listed below are T cell receptor beta chains from one sample, sequenced in a study of blood T cell repertoires in COVID-19. Libraries were prepared by immunoSEQ multiplex PCR; TCRdb keeps only in-frame clonotypes and omits some of them. The sample has almost 350,000 clones, around nine tenths seen once. Sequences were obtained from PBMCs or T cells enriched from blood (not recorded which). The receptors were sampled from a woman in her twenties or thirties who had been exposed to COVID-19. Both conserved end residues are part of each CDR3. D genes are given only for firm matches. Expanded clones get a size class; other rows say once, few or many, or leave the size out.

V	size	J	length	D	DNA	CDR3
TRBV27	NA	TRBJ2-3	17	TRBD2	TGTGCCAGCAGTTTGGCTAGCGGGAGGGCCGAGACAGATACGCAGTATTTT	CASSLASGRAETDTQYF
TRBV27	NA	TRBJ2-5	15	NA	TGTGCCAGCAGTTTATCGAGTTGGGGAGGAGAGACCCAGTACTTC	CASSLSSWGGETQYF
TRBV28	NA	TRBJ1-1	13	NA	TGTGCCAGCAGCCCAATGGACGGGATTGAAGCTTTCTTT	CASSPMDGIEAFF
TRBV14	NA	TRBJ2-7	16	TRBD2	TGTGCCAGCAGCCGCGGACTAGCCCAGGGATCCTACGAGCAGTACTTC	CASSRGLAQGSYEQYF
TRBV11-3	NA	TRBJ2-7	15	TRBD2	TGTGCCAGCAGCTTATTAGCGGGAGATAACTACGAGCAGTACTTC	CASSLLAGDNYEQYF
TRBV27	few	TRBJ2-1	15	NA	TGTGCCAGCCGCCCACATAGCCTGTCCTACAATGAGCAGTTCTTC	CASRPHSLSYNEQFF
TRBV6-1	NA	TRBJ1-4	14	NA	TGTGCCAGCAGTGAACGGGTTTCTAATGAAAAACTGTTTTTT	CASSERVSNEKLFF
TRBV27	NA	TRBJ2-3	16	NA	TGTGCCAGCAGTCCTCGGGTGGGGCGGTTCACAGATACGCAGTATTTT	CASSPRVGRFTDTQYF
TRBV28	NA	TRBJ1-4	15	TRBD1	TGTGCCAGCAGTTCACAGGGGTTTGGGGGTGAAAAACTGTTTTTT	CASSSQGFGGEKLFF
TRBV5-8	NA	TRBJ2-3	13	TRBD1	TGTGCCAGCACCCGGGACAGGTTCGATACGCAGTATTTT	CASTRDRFDTQYF
TRBV19	NA	TRBJ2-1	16	NA	TGTGCCAGTAGTTCCCCCCCGGGGAGGTCCTACAATGAGCAGTTCTTC	CASSSPPGRSYNEQFF
TRBV4-2	NA	TRBJ2-7	11	TRBD1	TGTGCCAGCAGCCAAGGGGACAGAACTTTCTTC	CASSQGDRTFF
TRBV6-6	NA	TRBJ2-7	17	TRBD2	TGTGCCAGCAGTCGTAGAGCGGTGTCTAGCGGATCCTACGAGCAGTACTTC	CASSRRAVSSGSYEQYF
TRBV9	NA	TRBJ1-6	15	NA	TGTGCCAGCAGCGTAGACCCCAAAAGAGATTCACCCCTCCACTTT	CASSVDPKRDSPLHF
TRBV6-5	NA	TRBJ1-2	14	TRBD1	TGTGCCAGCAGCCCGGACAGGGAGTTCTATGGCTACACCTTC	CASSPDREFYGYTF
TRBV12-2	NA	TRBJ1-5	14	NA	TGTGCAAGTCGCGGGAGTAATAGCAATCAGCCCCAGCATTTT	CASRGSNSNQPQHF
TRBV27	NA	TRBJ2-2	15	NA	TGTGCCACCTCCTCCCCCGTCCGGAACACCGGGGAGCTGTTTTTT	CATSSPVRNTGELFF